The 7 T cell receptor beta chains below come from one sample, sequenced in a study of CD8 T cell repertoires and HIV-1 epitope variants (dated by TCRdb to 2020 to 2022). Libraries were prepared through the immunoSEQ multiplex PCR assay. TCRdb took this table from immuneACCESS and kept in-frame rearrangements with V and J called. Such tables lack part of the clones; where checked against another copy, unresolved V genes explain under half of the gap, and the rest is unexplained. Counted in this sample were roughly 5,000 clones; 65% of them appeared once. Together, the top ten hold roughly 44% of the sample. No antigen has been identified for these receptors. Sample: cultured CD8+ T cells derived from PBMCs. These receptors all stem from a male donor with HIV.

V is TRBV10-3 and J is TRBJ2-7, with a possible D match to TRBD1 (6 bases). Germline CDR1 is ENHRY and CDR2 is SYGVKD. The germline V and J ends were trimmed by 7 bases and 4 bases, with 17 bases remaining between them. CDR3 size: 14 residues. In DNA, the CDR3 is TGTGCCATCACCTCACAGGGTTCCGAATACGAGCAGTACTTC. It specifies CAITSQGSEYEQYF.

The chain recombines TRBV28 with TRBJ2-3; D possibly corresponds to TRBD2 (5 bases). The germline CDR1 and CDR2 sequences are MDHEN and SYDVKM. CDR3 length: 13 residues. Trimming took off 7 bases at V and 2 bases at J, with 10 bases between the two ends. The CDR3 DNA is TGTGCCAGCAACGGACTCGTCACAGATACGCAGTATTTT. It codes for CASNGLVTDTQYF.

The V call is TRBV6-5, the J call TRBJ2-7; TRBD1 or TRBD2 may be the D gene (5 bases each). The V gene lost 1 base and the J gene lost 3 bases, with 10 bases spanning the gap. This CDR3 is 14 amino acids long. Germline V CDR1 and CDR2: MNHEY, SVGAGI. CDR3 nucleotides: TGTGCCAGCAGTTACTTTTCAGGGAGCTACGAGCAGTACTTC. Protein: CASSYFSGSYEQYF.

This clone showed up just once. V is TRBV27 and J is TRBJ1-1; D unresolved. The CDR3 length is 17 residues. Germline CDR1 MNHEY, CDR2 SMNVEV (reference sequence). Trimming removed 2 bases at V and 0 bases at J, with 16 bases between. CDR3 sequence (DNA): TGTGCCAGCAGTTTAGCACCCGGGAACCCTTTGAACACTGAAGCTTTCTTT. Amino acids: CASSLAPGNPLNTEAFF.

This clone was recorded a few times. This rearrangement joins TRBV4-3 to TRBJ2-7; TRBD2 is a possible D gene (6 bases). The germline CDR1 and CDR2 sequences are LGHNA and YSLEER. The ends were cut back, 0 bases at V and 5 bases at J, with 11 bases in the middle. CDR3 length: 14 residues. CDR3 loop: CASSQDGGDHEQYF. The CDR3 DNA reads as TGCGCCAGCAGCCAAGATGGAGGGGACCACGAGCAGTACTTC.

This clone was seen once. Written as DNA, the CDR3 is TGTGCCAGCAGTTACACCTTCATCACAGATACGCAGTATTTT. Its translation is CASSYTFITDTQYF. The chain uses TRBV6-6 and TRBJ2-3; no clear D. V lost 2 bases and J 2 bases, leaving 8 bases between the germline ends. This CDR3 region has 14 residues. CDR1 MNHNY and CDR2 SVGAGI come from the germline V gene (reference sequence).

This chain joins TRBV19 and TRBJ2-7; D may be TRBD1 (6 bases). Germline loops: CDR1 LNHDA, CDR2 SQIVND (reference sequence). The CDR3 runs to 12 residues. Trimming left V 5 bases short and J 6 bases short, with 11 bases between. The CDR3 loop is CASSATGSEQYF. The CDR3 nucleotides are TGTGCCAGTAGTGCAACAGGGAGCGAGCAGTACTTC.